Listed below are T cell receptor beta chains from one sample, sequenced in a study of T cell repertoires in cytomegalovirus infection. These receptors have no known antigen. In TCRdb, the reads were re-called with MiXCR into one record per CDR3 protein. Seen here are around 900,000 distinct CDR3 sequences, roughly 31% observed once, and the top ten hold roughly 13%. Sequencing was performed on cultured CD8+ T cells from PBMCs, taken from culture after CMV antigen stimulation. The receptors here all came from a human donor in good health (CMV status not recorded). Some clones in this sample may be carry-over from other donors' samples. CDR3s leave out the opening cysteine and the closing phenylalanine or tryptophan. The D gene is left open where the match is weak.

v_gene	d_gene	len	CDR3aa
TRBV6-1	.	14	ASSEPFDSSTDTQY
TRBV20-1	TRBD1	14	SATEPGQGVYNEQF
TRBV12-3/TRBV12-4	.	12	ASSSLEINYGYT
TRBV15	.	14	ATSRDRGGARNEQF
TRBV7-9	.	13	ASSSLEGRGTEAF
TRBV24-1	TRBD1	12	ATSDRTGYYGYT
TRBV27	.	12	ASSLRAVVYEQY
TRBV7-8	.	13	ASSLAGGLVDTQY
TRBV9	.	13	ASSVAQPAGNTIY
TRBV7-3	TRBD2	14	ASSLRGLAHTDTQY
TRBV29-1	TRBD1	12	SVEPGQGRETQY
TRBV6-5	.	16	ASSYSTLERNMNTEAF
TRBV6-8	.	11	ASSYRVEETQY
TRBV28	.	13	ASSLFEIGGLSAF
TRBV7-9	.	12	ASSFLAESYGYT
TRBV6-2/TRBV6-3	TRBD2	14	ASSQYSGTNTGELF
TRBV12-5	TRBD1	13	ASVRDRYLNTEAF
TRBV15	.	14	ATSWPVPSGANVLT
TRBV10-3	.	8	AIGTTEAF
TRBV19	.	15	ASSIGLDRSASYEQY
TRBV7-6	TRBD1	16	ASSLAPLQGVNTGELF
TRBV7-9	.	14	ASSLDLSQATDTQY
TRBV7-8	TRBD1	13	ASSSDRGRNQPQH
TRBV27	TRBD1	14	ASSITGTAYHNEQF
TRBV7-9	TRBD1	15	ASSLAPARGPGNTIY
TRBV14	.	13	ASSQDPSSNYGYT
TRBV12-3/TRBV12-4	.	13	ASKISTVLNEKLF
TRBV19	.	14	ASSILGGISYNEQF
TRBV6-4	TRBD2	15	ASSDSPGTSGADTQY
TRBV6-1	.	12	AIQVWSGPYEQY
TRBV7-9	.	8	ASSFVEQF
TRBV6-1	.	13	ASRPRTEITGELF
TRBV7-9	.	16	ASSLALPTTRSYNEQF
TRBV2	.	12	ASKGEPYYNEQF
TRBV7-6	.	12	ASSHQGLNQPQH
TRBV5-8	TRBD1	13	ASSLAGGEYTEAF
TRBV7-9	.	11	ASSLDQGWGYT
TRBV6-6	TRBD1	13	ASSFGQGALYGYT
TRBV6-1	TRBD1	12	ASSDGQGLNEQF
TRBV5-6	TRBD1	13	ASSPGTGYGSPLH
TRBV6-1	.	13	ASSGLGKGSTEAF
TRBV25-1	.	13	ASSEYWTVDTEAF
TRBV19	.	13	ASSIDGGWAGELF
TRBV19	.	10	ASTGAPGELF
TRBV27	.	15	ASSTPGNTLAKNIQY
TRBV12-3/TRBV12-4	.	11	ASTSLIQETQY
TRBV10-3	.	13	AIRGVVGRTDTQY
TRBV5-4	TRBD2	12	ASFGGVGTDTQY
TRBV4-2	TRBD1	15	ASSQDDRETGYNEQF
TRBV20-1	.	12	SARDLAQAYGYT
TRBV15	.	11	ATSRGRTGELF
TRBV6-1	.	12	ASSEIMADSPLH
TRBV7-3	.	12	ASSLRRVNTEAF